This paragraph reports one T cell receptor (beta chain). The sample holds many counts of this clonotype. Its specific antigen is unknown. Base qualities are not provided; no much larger clone lies one nucleotide away. The data originate from a study of T cells in Graves' hyperthyroidism and ophthalmopathy (dated 2019 in TCRdb). For the wider study: Peripheral blood samples were taken at the time of initial diagnosis, prior to any treatment. In addition, the study compared T-cell repertoires in thyroid tissue and in blood from six Graves' hyperthyroidism patients. The approximately 100 discovery patients were randomly split 7:3 into training and test sets. The paper reports TCR Vbeta CDR3 sequencing of roughly 140 peripheral blood samples: around 41 ophthalmopathy, fewer than 85 hyperthyroidism and approximately 17 progressor patients. To identify distinguishing TCR V-J signatures, a discovery cohort of 100 patients was used, comprising fewer than 45 with Graves' ophthalmopathy and around 60 with stable Graves' hyperthyroidism. An independent validation cohort of around 19 hyperthyroidism patients and some 15 patients who later progressed to ophthalmopathy tested prospective prediction of ophthalmopathy. After sampling, hyperthyroidism patients received methimazole starting at 30 mg daily, and ophthalmopathy patients received high-dose intravenous methylprednisolone. The full study reports these points: No statistical method was used to set the sample size in advance, and investigators knew the group allocation. Most expanded thyroid clonotypes (frequency above 0.001) were also detected in blood, a finding suggesting that blood repertoires may reflect thyroid immune responses. A 13 V-J signature model separated ophthalmopathy from stable hyperthyroidism, with about 88% sensitivity and 81.08% specificity in cross-validation and 80%/75% in testing. During validation, the model predicted progression to ophthalmopathy a median of roughly 7.1 months ahead of onset, with around 65% sensitivity and roughly 72% specificity.

The CDR3 numbers 13 residues from cysteine through phenylalanine. Of all the DNA, just the CDR3 is kept, 39 bases in frame from base 1. V and J are truncated by 3 bases and 8 bases respectively, leaving an intervening sequence of 11 bases. CDR1 and CDR2 (MDHEN, SYDVKM) derive from the germline V gene. The TCR beta CDR3 regions were amplified from the RNA transcripts. A first-round RT-PCR of the TCR CDR3 used the HTBI primer set with the Qiagen OneStep RT-PCR kit. Libraries were constructed in a second round of multiplex PCR, after which size selection and purification were carried out. Libraries were sequenced paired-end with 100 bp reads on an Illumina HiSeq2000. The published analysis was carried out like this. Raw data were processed with SOAPnuke, discarding reads with adapters, uncalled bases, mean Phred below 15, or no exact constant-primer or identifier match. COPE v1.2.5 was used to merge high-quality paired reads, and clonotypes were defined as unique nucleotide sequences. Clonotypes were aligned to IMGT TRBV, TRBD and TRBJ reference segments using MiTCR v1.1. Analysis was restricted to V-J combinations with a frequency above 0.0001, which covered just over 98% of repertoires. The TCS score was defined as the ratio of F50 (clonal expansion) to E x V (chaos), calculated using BLOSUM62-based TCRdist between CDR3 peptides within each V-J. Welch's t-statistics and random forest reduced roughly 530 V-J features to fewer than 15, which were used in a naive Bayes classifier (R e1071). Clones were called with MiXCR by TCRdb after fastp trimmed the public reads at Q25, and only in-frame beta chains were retained. Identical CDR3 proteins give one entry, which carries the most common genes and DNA. TCRdb assigned the V and J calls; the authors' analysis was not used. Here the sample has about 640,000 distinct CDR3 sequences; about 14% occur a single time. Clones ranked in the top ten supply approximately 12% of the sample.

Moderately to severely active disease, a Clinical Activity Score of at least 3, a NOSPECS grade of at least 4, and a duration under 3 months were present in ophthalmopathy patients. Exclusion was applied to patients with uncontrolled infections, other autoimmune diseases, pregnancy or lactation. Clinical symptoms, serum thyroxine and TRAb, thyroid ultrasound, and orbital computed tomography formed the basis for the diagnoses. PBMCs were isolated from more than 8 ml of fresh peripheral blood by Ficoll-Paque density gradient centrifugation. Total RNA was extracted with Trizol reagent, and quality was checked on an Agilent 2100 Bioanalyzer.

Recombination joined TRBV28 with TRBJ2-1; a weak D assignment points to TRBD2 (6 bases agree). This receptor was identified in a woman aged 45-65 years with Graves' ophthalmopathy. The source material was blood. This receptor carries the CDR3 CASSFWGGDEQFF. The DNA sequence follows: TGTGCCAGCAGTTTTTGGGGAGGCGATGAGCAGTTCTTC.